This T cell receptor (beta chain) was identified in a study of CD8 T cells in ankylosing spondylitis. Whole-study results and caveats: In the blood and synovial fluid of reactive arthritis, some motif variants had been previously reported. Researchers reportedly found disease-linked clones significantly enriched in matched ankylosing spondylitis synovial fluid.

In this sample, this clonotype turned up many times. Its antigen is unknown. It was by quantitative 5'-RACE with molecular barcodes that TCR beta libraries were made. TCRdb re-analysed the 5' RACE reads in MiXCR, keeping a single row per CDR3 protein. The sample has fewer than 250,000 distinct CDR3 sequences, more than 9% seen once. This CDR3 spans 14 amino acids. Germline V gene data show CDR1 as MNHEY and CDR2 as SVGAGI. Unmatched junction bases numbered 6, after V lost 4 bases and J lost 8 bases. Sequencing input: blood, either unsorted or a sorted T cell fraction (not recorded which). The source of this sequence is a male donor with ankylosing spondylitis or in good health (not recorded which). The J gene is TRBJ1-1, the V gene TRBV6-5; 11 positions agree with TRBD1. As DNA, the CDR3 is TGTGCCAGCAGTTCCAGGGACAGGGGGGTAGAAGCTTTCTTT. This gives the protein CASSSRDRGVEAFF.